One and the same sample provided the 32 T cell receptor beta chains below, sequenced in a study of identical twins. MiXCR, run by TCRdb on the 5' RACE reads, gives a single entry per CDR3 protein. The sample lists about 470,000 distinct CDR3 sequences; 20% to 25% were seen once. The same specimen was also included in a second study, on T cells expressing NK-cell markers.

What was sequenced was CD4+ T cells sorted from blood. The receptors come from a woman under 30 in good health.

The chain recombines TRBV29-1 with TRBJ1-3; no clear D. Germline lookup yields CDR1 SQVTM and CDR2 ANQGSEA. CDR3 length: 11 residues. V dropped 5 bases and J dropped 4 bases, with 6 bases sitting between them. CDR3 sequence: CSVLGGNTIYF. The CDR3 DNA reads as TGCAGCGTTTTGGGGGGAAACACCATATATTTT.

V gene TRBV7-9 combines with J gene TRBJ2-7; the D is unclear. CDR1 and CDR2 (germline): SEHNR, FQNEAQ (reference sequence). V dropped 6 bases and J dropped 2 bases, with 20 bases sitting between them. This CDR3 is built from 16 residues. The CDR3 loop reads CASSKAAMVTAYEQYF. In DNA form, the CDR3 reads TGTGCCAGCAGTAAAGCCGCCATGGTTACGGCCTACGAGCAGTACTTC.

Only a few counts were recorded for this clonotype. This chain joins TRBV6-1 and TRBJ1-4; D might be TRBD1 (5 bases). CDR3 length: 15 residues. The V gene lost 5 bases and the J gene lost 7 bases, with 17 bases spanning the gap. Germline V gene sequence: CDR1 MNHNS, CDR2 SASEGT. CDR3 in DNA: TGTGCCAGCAGTCAAAGGGACGGCGCTTCTGAAAAACTGTTTTTT. It translates to CASSQRDGASEKLFF.

This chain joins TRBV7-9 and TRBJ2-1; unclear D gene. Germline V gives CDR1 SEHNR, CDR2 FQNEAQ (reference sequence). CDR3 length: 13 residues. Trimming removed 6 bases at V and 5 bases at J, with 11 bases between. Written as DNA, the CDR3 is TGTGCCAGCAGTCTCGGCAGGCACAATGAGCAGTTCTTC. It is translated as CASSLGRHNEQFF.

V gene TRBV18 combines with J gene TRBJ1-4; D gene ambiguous. CDR3 size: 11 residues. The V end lost 2 bases, the J end lost 9 bases, and 4 bases lay between the germline ends. Germline V gene lookup returns CDR1 KGHSH and CDR2 LQKENI. The DNA for the CDR3 is TGTGCCAGCTCACCAGAGAAAAAACTGTTTTTT. This gives the protein CASSPEKKLFF. The whole variable domain, filled in from reference TRBV18 and TRBJ1-4, reads NAGVMQNPRHLVRRRGQEARLRCSPMKGHSHVYWYRQLPEEGLKFMVYLQKENIIDESGMPKERFSAEFPKEGPSILRIQQVVRGDSAAYFCASSPEKKLFFGSGTQLSVL.

This chain uses TRBV3-1 with TRBJ2-1; 11 bases are a match to TRBD2. The CDR3 spans 16 residues. The germline gives CDR1 LGHDT, CDR2 YNNKEL (reference sequence). V gave up 4 bases and J gave up 2 bases; unmatched junction bases: 4. CDR3: CASSPSLAGAYNEQFF. The DNA of the CDR3 is TGTGCCAGCAGCCCATCACTAGCGGGAGCCTACAATGAGCAGTTCTTC.

The chain is built from TRBV5-1 and TRBJ2-2; possible D gene TRBD1, 5 bases. This CDR3 region has 14 residues. The V gene lost 2 bases and the J gene lost 6 bases, with 11 bases spanning the gap. CDR1 and CDR2 from the germline V gene are SGHRS and YFSETQ. The CDR3: CASSFQGVSGELFF. The CDR3, as DNA: TGCGCCAGCAGCTTCCAAGGGGTCTCCGGGGAGCTGTTTTTT.

This clonotype has a handful of counts. The V call is TRBV7-2, the J call TRBJ2-7, with no clear D. CDR1 SGHTA and CDR2 FQGNSA come from the germline V gene. CDR3 length equals 12 residues. Trimming cost V 0 bases and J 6 bases, with 6 bases left between them. CDR3 residues: CASSLALLEQYF. DNA for the CDR3: TGTGCCAGCAGCTTAGCCCTCCTCGAGCAGTACTTC.

This rearrangement joins TRBV10-2 to TRBJ2-7; tentative D call: TRBD2 (5 bases). The CDR3 extends over 14 amino acids. CDR1 is WSHSY and CDR2 is SAAADI in the germline V gene. Deletions cut 7 bases from V and 0 bases from J, with 13 bases between. The CDR3, as DNA: TGCGCCAGCAAGCCTCCCGGGATCTCCTACGAGCAGTACTTC. It encodes CASKPPGISYEQYF.

V and J are TRBV2 and TRBJ2-7; D perhaps matches TRBD1 (6 bases). Germline CDR1 is SNHLY and CDR2 is FYNNEI. Trimming removed 5 bases at V and 5 bases at J, with 19 bases between. This CDR3 spans 15 amino acids. Written as DNA, the CDR3 is TGTGCCAGCAGTACTACGGGACACCGAGACCACGAGCAGTACTTC. Its protein product is CASSTTGHRDHEQYF.

This clonotype was counted a few times. The chain combines TRBV10-3 with TRBJ2-2, with D possibly matching TRBD1 (6 bases). Germline V gives CDR1 ENHRY, CDR2 SYGVKD. There are 15 residues in the CDR3. The V end was cut by 4 bases, the J end by 1 base, with 10 bases between. CDR3 DNA sequence: TGTGCCATCAGTGCGCGACAGGAGAACACCGGGGAGCTGTTTTTT. Protein: CAISARQENTGELFF.

The rearrangement joins TRBV12-3 or TRBV12-4 to TRBJ2-7; a weak D match, TRBD2 (5 bases). Trimming took off 5 bases at V and 2 bases at J, with 16 bases between the two ends. The CDR3 has 15 amino acids. This chain's CDR3 is CASSAQALAAYEQYF. CDR3 nucleotides: TGTGCCAGCAGTGCTCAAGCCCTAGCAGCCTACGAGCAGTACTTC.

This clonotype was detected a few times. The chain combines TRBV20-1 with TRBJ2-1; D uncertain. This CDR3 is 12 amino acids long. V dropped 3 bases and J dropped 9 bases, with 12 bases sitting between them. Per germline, CDR1 DFQATT and CDR2 SNEGSKA (reference sequence). CDR3 amino acids: CSASIRFGEQFF. CDR3 sequence (DNA): TGCAGTGCTAGTATCCGGTTCGGTGAGCAGTTCTTC.

As DNA, the CDR3 is TGTGCCAGCAGTGCGACAGAAACCTACGAGCAGTACTTC. Its protein is CASSATETYEQYF. V is TRBV3-1 and J is TRBJ2-7; a weak D match, TRBD1 (5 bases). The length of the CDR3 is 13 residues. In germline, CDR1 is LGHDT, CDR2 YNNKEL (reference sequence). V was shortened by 6 bases and J by 2 bases, with 11 bases between the two germline ends.

This clonotype was seen a few times. The V gene is TRBV5-1, the J gene TRBJ2-1; D gene uncertain. Trimming removed 4 bases at V and 3 bases at J, with 11 bases between. The CDR3 sequence is 14 residues long. From germline, CDR1 is SGHRS and CDR2 YFSETQ. CDR3 sequence: CASSRGGDYNEQFF. The CDR3 DNA sequence: TGCGCCAGCAGCAGAGGCGGTGACTACAATGAGCAGTTCTTC.

The genes are TRBV7-9 and TRBJ1-5; a weak D match, TRBD1 (5 bases). With 4 bases removed from V and 8 bases from J, the gap between germline ends came to 12 bases. Germline V CDR1 and CDR2: SEHNR, FQNEAQ (reference sequence). This CDR3 contains 13 residues. The DNA of the CDR3 is TGTGCCAGCAGCTCTCGGGGCGCCGAGCCCCAGCATTTT. Its protein product is CASSSRGAEPQHF.

The rearrangement joins TRBV6-2 or TRBV6-3 to TRBJ1-2, with D unresolved. The V gene lost 6 bases and the J gene lost 4 bases, with 12 bases spanning the gap. Germline loops: CDR1 MNHEY, CDR2 SVGEGT. This CDR3 has 13 residues. The CDR3 sequence: CASRPDGLYGYTF. CDR3 sequence (DNA): TGTGCCAGCAGACCTGACGGACTCTATGGCTACACCTTC.

The rearrangement links TRBV7-9 to TRBJ2-7, with TRBD2 matching 9 bases. The germline CDR1 and CDR2 sequences are SEHNR and FQNEAQ (reference sequence). The CDR3 extends over 14 amino acids. Trimming took 3 bases from V and 2 from J; bases not matched to a gene: 2. The chain's CDR3 is CASSFSGGTYEQYF. In nucleotides, the CDR3 is TGTGCCAGCAGCTTTAGCGGGGGTACCTACGAGCAGTACTTC.

The chain employs TRBV20-1 and TRBJ1-1; 8 bases are shared with TRBD1. The CDR3 is made up of 14 amino acids. V shed 2 bases, J shed 5 bases, and the junction held 7 bases outside the gene matches. Germline CDR1 is DFQATT and CDR2 is SNEGSKA (reference sequence). CDR3 bases: TGCAGTGCTAGACCAGGACAGGGAGGAACTGAAGCTTTCTTT. This encodes CSARPGQGGTEAFF.

The chain carries TRBV12-3 or TRBV12-4 and TRBJ2-1; 10 bases are a match to TRBD1. The V segment lost 8 bases and the J segment 6 bases; nucleotides outside the gene matches: 4. This CDR3 region has 13 residues. CDR3 sequence: CASRTGGSNEQFF. The CDR3 DNA sequence: TGTGCCAGCCGGACAGGGGGTTCCAATGAGCAGTTCTTC.

This rearrangement joins TRBV6-1 to TRBJ2-7; D possibly corresponds to TRBD1 (6 bases). V lost 1 base to trimming and J lost 6 bases, with 10 bases between them. The CDR3 sequence is 13 residues long. Germline values: CDR1 MNHNS, CDR2 SASEGT. The CDR3 loop is CASSEEGGSEQYF. CDR3 bases: TGTGCCAGCAGTGAAGAAGGGGGTTCCGAGCAGTACTTC.

The chain uses TRBV6-1 and TRBJ2-2, with 10 bases identical to TRBD2. CDR1 and CDR2 (germline): MNHNS, SASEGT. Unmatched junction bases numbered 17, after V lost 8 bases and J lost 5 bases. The CDR3 runs to 18 residues. This CDR3 reads CASEGPVVTSGETGELFF. CDR3 sequence (DNA): TGTGCCAGCGAGGGCCCCGTTGTAACTAGCGGGGAGACCGGGGAGCTGTTTTTT.

This clonotype turned up a few times. This rearrangement joins TRBV12-3 or TRBV12-4 to TRBJ2-1; no reliable D call. Deletions cut 6 bases from V and 1 base from J, with 10 bases between. The CDR3 has 14 residues. CDR3 region: CASSQTGSYNEQFF. In DNA form, the CDR3 reads TGTGCCAGCAGCCAGACCGGATCCTACAATGAGCAGTTCTTC.

This rearrangement joins TRBV7-8 to TRBJ2-5; D gene uncertain. The ends were cut back, 6 bases at V and 1 base at J, with 9 bases in the middle. CDR1 and CDR2 from the germline V gene are SGHVS and FQNEAQ. The CDR3 totals 13 residues. CDR3 nucleotides: TGTGCCAGCAGAACTCGATTCCAAGAGACCCAGTACTTC. This gives the protein CASRTRFQETQYF.

V usage is TRBV20-1 and J usage is TRBJ2-3; weak D call: TRBD2 (8 bases). CDR1 is DFQATT and CDR2 is SNEGSKA in the germline V gene (reference sequence). The CDR3 runs 14 residues. V was cut by 5 bases and J by 1 base, with 13 bases left in between. In DNA, the CDR3 is TGCAGTGCTCGGGGGGGGACAGGCACAGATACGCAGTATTTT. Its translation is CSARGGTGTDTQYF.

This clonotype was recorded a few times. At one end the junction does not follow the germline gene, possibly because of a read error. CDR3 protein: CASSQEPMWLAGF. CDR3 nucleotide sequence: TGCGCCAGCAGCCAAGAGCCCATGTGGTTAGCGGGATTC. The chain links TRBV4-1 to TRBJ2-1; 8 bases are shared with TRBD2. The CDR3 is made up of 13 amino acids. The germline V gene has CDR1 MGHRA and CDR2 YSYEKL.

This clonotype has at least ten counts. The chain carries TRBV7-9 and TRBJ1-1; D is ambiguous. Germline values: CDR1 SEHNR, CDR2 FQNEAQ (reference sequence). V lost 4 bases, J lost 0 bases, and 6 bases lay in between. The CDR3 spans 13 residues. The CDR3 nucleotides are TGTGCCAGCAGCTACTCGGTGAACACTGAAGCTTTCTTT. It is translated as CASSYSVNTEAFF.

In this sample, this clonotype turned up a few times. This chain connects TRBV5-6 to TRBJ2-1; TRBD2 matches 7 bases. Trimming at V came to 3 bases and at J to 3 bases, leaving 18 bases not matched to a gene. The CDR3 is made up of 19 amino acids. CDR1 is SGHDT, CDR2 YYEEEE, per germline. The CDR3 nucleotides are TGTGCCAGCAGCTCGCGTGGGGGGGTCACCCCCAGGAACTACAATGAGCAGTTCTTC. Its protein is CASSSRGGVTPRNYNEQFF.

This clonotype was observed a handful of times. The chain recombines TRBV12-3 or TRBV12-4 with TRBJ2-3; tentative D call: TRBD2 (5 bases). The CDR3 is 15 amino acids. Trimming removed 9 bases from V and 5 bases from J, with 21 bases in between. The CDR3: CASYSGIAMGDTQYF. CDR3 DNA: TGTGCCAGTTATTCCGGAATAGCGATGGGAGATACGCAGTATTTT.

V usage is TRBV2 and J usage is TRBJ2-6; D gene unclear. This CDR3 is 15 amino acids long. The germline CDR1 and CDR2 sequences are SNHLY and FYNNEI. V gave up 6 bases and J gave up 5 bases, with 14 bases separating them. For the CDR3, the DNA is TGTGCCAGCAGCTACACGTTTGGCAGGGCCAACGTCCTGACTTTC. This sequence encodes CASSYTFGRANVLTF.

This clonotype has only a few counts. This chain joins TRBV11-2 and TRBJ2-1, with 14 bases matching TRBD2. Germline V gene sequence: CDR1 SGHAT, CDR2 FQNNGV. Trimming removed 4 bases from V and 6 bases from J; junction bases left unmatched: 8. The CDR3 consists of 17 residues. The CDR3 DNA is TGTGCCAGCAGCTGGACTAGCGGGGGGCCCCTCGGCAATGAGCAGTTCTTC. It codes for CASSWTSGGPLGNEQFF. Complete variable domain (other parts from reference TRBV11-2 and TRBJ2-1): EAGVAQSPRYKIIEKRQSVAFWCNPISGHATLYWYQQILGQGPKLLIQFQNNGVVDDSQLPKDRFSAERLKGVDSTLKIQPAKLEDSAVYLCASSWTSGGPLGNEQFFGPGTRLTVL.

The rearrangement uses TRBV20-1 and TRBJ2-2, with TRBD2 matching over 10 bases. Germline assignment: CDR1 DFQATT and CDR2 SNEGSKA (reference sequence). The CDR3 is 15 residues long. V shed 6 bases and J 2 bases; nucleotides not matched to a gene: 6. CDR3 DNA sequence: TGCAGTGCGAAAAGCGGGAGGGTAAACACCGGGGAGCTGTTTTTT. Translated: CSAKSGRVNTGELFF.